This TCR beta chain was obtained from a study of T cell responses to AZD1222 COVID-19 vaccine. Note on this clone: The antigen remains unidentified.

CDR3 size: 16 residues. CDR1 and CDR2 from the germline V gene are SGHVS and FQNEAQ. Germline trimming cut 1 base from V and 4 bases from J; bases unmatched to any gene: 6. TCRdb's copy holds only in-frame clones and misses some; the assay was immunoSEQ multiplex PCR. This table has approximately 150,000 clones, approximately 90% appearing once. Overall study results and limits: Two AZD1222 doses significantly raised spike-specific TCR breadth and depth over controls.

This TCR came from an adult who received the AZD1222 COVID-19 vaccine. This sample comprised peripheral blood, obtained 28 days after the second AZD1222 dose. The gene calls are TRBV7-8 and TRBJ2-1; TRBD1 matches 8 bases. CDR3 loop: CASSLGAGGSYNEQFF. CDR3 coding DNA: TGTGCCAGCAGCTTAGGGGCAGGGGGCTCGTACAATGAGCAGTTCTTC.